The sequence of this T cell receptor (beta chain) was determined in a study of read filtering for tumor transcriptome and immune sequencing. Looking at the study overall: IR-seq gave about 3.5 to 10.27 million TCR reads per sample; RNA-seq gave roughly 80 to 1,300.

At the time of active disease, bone marrow was collected from every patient. This clonotype has only a few counts. Antigen: not known. Because it lacks the conserved phenylalanine or tryptophan at the end, this CDR3 is likely a read error. Findings and limits, study-wide: IR-seq and RNA-seq agreed better without single-read clonotypes. RNA-seq captured clonotypes less deeply and reliably than IR-seq.

V lost 4 bases to trimming and J lost 1 base; unmatched junction nucleotides: 12. Germline CDR1 and CDR2: KGHSH and LQKENI. This CDR3 has 17 residues. This library used roughly 370 ng RNA and molecular barcoded adaptors spanning alpha/delta and beta/gamma chains. One entry per CDR3 protein results from TCRdb running MiXCR on the reads. The sample contains 85,000 to 100,000 distinct CDR3 sequences, under 25% of which appear only once. The TCR originated in a donor older than 35 with multiple myeloma. The chain recombines TRBV18 with TRBJ1-1, with 7 bases aligning to TRBD1. Input material: a population of CD138-negative cells sorted from bone marrow. Here the CDR3 DNA reads TGTGCCAGCTCACTTCTAGGGGGCACAGCTAAGAACACTGAAGCTTTCATT. It specifies CASSLLGGTAKNTEAFI.